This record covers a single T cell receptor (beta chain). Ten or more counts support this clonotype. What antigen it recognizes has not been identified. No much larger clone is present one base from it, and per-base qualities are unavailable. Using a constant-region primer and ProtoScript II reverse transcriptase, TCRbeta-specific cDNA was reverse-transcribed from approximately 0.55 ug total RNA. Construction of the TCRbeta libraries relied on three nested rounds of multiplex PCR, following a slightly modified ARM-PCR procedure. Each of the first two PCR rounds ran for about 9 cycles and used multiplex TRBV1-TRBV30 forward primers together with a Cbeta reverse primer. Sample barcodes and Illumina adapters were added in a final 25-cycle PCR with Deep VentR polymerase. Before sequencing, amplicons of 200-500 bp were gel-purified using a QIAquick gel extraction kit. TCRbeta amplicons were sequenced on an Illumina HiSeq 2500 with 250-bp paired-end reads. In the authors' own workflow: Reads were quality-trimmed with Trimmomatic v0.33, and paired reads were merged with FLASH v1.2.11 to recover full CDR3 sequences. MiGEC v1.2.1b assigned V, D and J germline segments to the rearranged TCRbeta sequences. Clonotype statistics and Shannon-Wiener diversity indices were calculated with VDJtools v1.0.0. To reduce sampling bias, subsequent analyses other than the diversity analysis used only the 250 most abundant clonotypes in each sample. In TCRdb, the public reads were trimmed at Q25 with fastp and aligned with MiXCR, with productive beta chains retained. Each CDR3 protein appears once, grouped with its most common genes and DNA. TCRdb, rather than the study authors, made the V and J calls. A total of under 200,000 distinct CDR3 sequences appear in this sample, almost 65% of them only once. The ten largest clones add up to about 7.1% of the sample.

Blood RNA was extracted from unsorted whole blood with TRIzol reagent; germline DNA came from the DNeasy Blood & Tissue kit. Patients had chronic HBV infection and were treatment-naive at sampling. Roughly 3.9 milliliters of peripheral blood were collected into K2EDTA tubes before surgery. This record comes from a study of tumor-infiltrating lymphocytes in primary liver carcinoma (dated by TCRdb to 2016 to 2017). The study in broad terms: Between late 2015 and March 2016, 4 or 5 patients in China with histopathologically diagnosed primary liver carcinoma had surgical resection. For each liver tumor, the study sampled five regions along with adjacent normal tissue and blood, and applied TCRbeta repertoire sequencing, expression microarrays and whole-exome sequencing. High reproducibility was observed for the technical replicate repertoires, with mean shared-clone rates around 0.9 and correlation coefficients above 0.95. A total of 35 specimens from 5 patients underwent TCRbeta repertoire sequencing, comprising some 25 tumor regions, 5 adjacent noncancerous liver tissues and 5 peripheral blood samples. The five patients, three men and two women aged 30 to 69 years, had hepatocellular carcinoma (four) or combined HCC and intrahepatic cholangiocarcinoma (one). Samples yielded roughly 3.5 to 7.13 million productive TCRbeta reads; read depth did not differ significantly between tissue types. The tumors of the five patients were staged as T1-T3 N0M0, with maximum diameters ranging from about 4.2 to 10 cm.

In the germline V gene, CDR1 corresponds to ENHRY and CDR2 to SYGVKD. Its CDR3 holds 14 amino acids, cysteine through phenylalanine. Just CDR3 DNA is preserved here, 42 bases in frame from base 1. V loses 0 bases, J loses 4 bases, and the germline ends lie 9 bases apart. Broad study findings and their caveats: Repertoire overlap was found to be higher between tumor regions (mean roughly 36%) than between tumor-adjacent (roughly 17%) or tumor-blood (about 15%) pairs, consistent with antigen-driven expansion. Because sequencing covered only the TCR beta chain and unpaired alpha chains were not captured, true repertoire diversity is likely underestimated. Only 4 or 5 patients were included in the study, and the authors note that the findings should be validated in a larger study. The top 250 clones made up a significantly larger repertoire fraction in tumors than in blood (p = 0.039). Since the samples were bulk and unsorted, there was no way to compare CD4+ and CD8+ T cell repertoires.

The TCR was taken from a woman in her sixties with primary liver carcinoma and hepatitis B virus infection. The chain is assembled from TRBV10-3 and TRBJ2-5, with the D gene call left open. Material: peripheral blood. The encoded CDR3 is CAISESTEAETQYF. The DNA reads TGTGCCATCAGTGAGTCGACCGAGGCAGAGACCCAGTACTTC.